The rows below give T cell receptor beta chains drawn from one sample of a study of prognosis after radiotherapy for stage I lung cancer. TCRdb reprocessed the multiplex PCR reads via MiXCR and lists one record per CDR3 protein. The data contain under 50,000 distinct CDR3 sequences, less than 25% of them singletons. The material sequenced was PBMCs, taken before or after stereotactic body radiation therapy (not recorded which). These receptors originate from a donor aged 50 or older with non-small cell lung cancer. CDR3s include the opening cysteine and the closing phenylalanine or tryptophan. The order of the fields is D gene, clone size, J gene, V gene, CDR3 protein, CDR3 DNA. D genes are given only for firm matches. Part of the rows lack a size; the others show once, few, many or a class for expanded clones.

. | many | TRBJ1-2 | TRBV6-1 | CASSVGGTPGYGYTF | TGTGCCAGCAGCGTGGGGGGGACCCCGGGCTATGGCTACACCTTC
. | many | TRBJ2-7 | TRBV5-5 | CASSLAWGSYEQYF | TGTGCCAGCAGCTTGGCTTGGGGCTCCTACGAGCAGTACTTC
TRBD1 | many | TRBJ1-5 | TRBV6-1 | CASQTGVDGNQPQHF | TGTGCCAGCCAGACAGGGGTTGACGGCAATCAGCCCCAGCATTTT
TRBD2 | many | TRBJ2-5 | TRBV3-1 | CASSQDQLTGRATETQYF | TGTGCCAGCAGCCAAGATCAACTGACCGGGAGGGCCACAGAGACCCAGTACTTC
. | many | TRBJ2-5 | TRBV7-2 | CASSTESGGGQETQYF | TGTGCCAGCAGCACCGAATCAGGGGGAGGGCAAGAGACCCAGTACTTC
TRBD1 | many | TRBJ1-6 | TRBV2 | CASRGQGALTPLHF | TGTGCCAGCAGAGGACAGGGGGCGCTGACACCCCTCCACTTT
. | many | TRBJ1-3 | TRBV19 | CASRGSRSGNTIYF | TGTGCCAGTAGGGGATCACGCTCTGGAAACACCATATATTTT
. | many | TRBJ1-6 | TRBV3-1 | CASSLRTAYNSPLHF | TGTGCCAGCAGCCTGCGGACAGCTTATAATTCACCCCTCCACTTT
TRBD1 | many | TRBJ2-7 | TRBV18 | CASSPRSGQGGYEQYF | TGTGCCAGCTCACCACGCTCCGGACAGGGGGGCTACGAGCAGTACTTC
. | many | TRBJ2-2 | TRBV9 | CASSYRGDTGELFF | TGTGCCAGCAGCTATCGGGGAGATACCGGGGAGCTGTTTTTT
. | many | TRBJ1-6 | TRBV15 | CATSRGEGVGGSPLHF | TGTGCCACCAGCAGAGGAGAAGGTGTGGGGGGTTCACCCCTCCACTTT
TRBD1 | many | TRBJ2-7 | TRBV14 | CASSLGQGSYEQYF | TGTGCCAGCAGCCTCGGACAGGGCTCCTACGAGCAGTACTTC
. | many | TRBJ1-2 | TRBV7-8 | CASTIRDGRDGYTF | TGTGCCAGCACGATCCGGGACGGAAGAGATGGCTACACCTTC
. | few | TRBJ1-1 | TRBV29-1 | CCSQPLGEKNTEAFF | TGCTGCTCTCAACCCCTGGGGGAAAAAAACACTGAAGCTTTCTTT
. | . | TRBJ2-5 | TRBV5-5 | CASSPEGETQYF | TGTGCCAGCAGCCCCGAAGGGGAGACCCAGTACTTC
. | many | TRBJ1-1 | TRBV2 | CASSWAPNTEAFF | TGTGCCAGCAGTTGGGCTCCGAACACTGAAGCTTTCTTT
. | many | TRBJ1-1 | TRBV9 | CASSAMGGAAPEAFF | TGTGCCAGCAGTGCCATGGGGGGCGCAGCCCCTGAAGCTTTCTTT
. | many | TRBJ2-7 | TRBV2 | CASSGQNYEQYF | TGTGCCAGCAGTGGACAGAACTACGAGCAGTACTTC
. | . | TRBJ1-5 | TRBV27 | CARWTADTQHF | TGTGCCAGATGGACCGCAGATACGCAGCATTTT